Listed below are T cell receptor beta chains from one sample, sequenced in a study of T cell responses to AZD1222 COVID-19 vaccine. Sequencing was performed with immunoSEQ multiplex PCR; in TCRdb, only in-frame clones are kept and a portion is missing. Of about 85,000 clones in the sample, about 91% were seen once. The specimen comprised peripheral blood, sampled 28 days after the second AZD1222 dose. The receptor source for this set is an adult who received the AZD1222 COVID-19 vaccine. CDR3s include the opening cysteine and the closing phenylalanine or tryptophan. Where a row states a size, it is once, few, many or the class of an expanded clone; other rows omit it.

v_call | clone_size | cdr3_aa
TRBV21-1 | . | CASSPEDRLYSNQPQHF
TRBV18 | . | CASSGGSGSPEQFF
TRBV7-6 | . | CASSLAGLTSTDTQYF
TRBV5-1 | . | CASSLGEIGETQYF
TRBV7-9 | . | CASSWGETSGGYTF
TRBV19 | . | CASSKGGSYEQYF
TRBV18 | . | CASSPTGAGNQPQHF
TRBV6-5 | . | CASSYTGVSYNEQFF
TRBV6-5 | once | CASSTSYGTGELFF
TRBV19 | . | CATKTSVSSYEQYF
TRBV5-4 | . | CASSLAMGQGYNEQFF
TRBV27 | . | CASRLAGGSRDIQYF
TRBV18 | . | CASSGTANTGELFF
TRBV2 | . | CASSRQGNQPQHF
TRBV28 | . | CASRSTGPPTNEKLFF
TRBV28 | . | CASSLRANYGYTF
TRBV19 | . | CASQNRAAGNTIYF
TRBV11-3 | . | CASSSGTSGGEDTQYF
TRBV18 | . | CASSPLQGAFGELFF
TRBV4-1 | . | CASSQKGGTGTYEQYF
TRBV10-2 | . | CASSLLAGGSETQYF
TRBV7-9 | . | CASSLVGLGNEQFF
TRBV24-1 | . | CATSDRLASKETQYF
TRBV20-1 | . | CSASHLAGELFF
TRBV28 | . | CASGTGLYNEQFF
TRBV6-2/TRBV6-3 | . | CASSYSPGRAERGDTQYF
TRBV5-4 | . | CASSEALSIEQFF
TRBV3-1/TRBV3-2 | . | CASSQVRGNTGELFF
TRBV11-3 | . | CASSRKVNTEAFF
TRBV5-1 | . | CASSPAGGPRFNEKLFF
TRBV12-1 | . | CASSSDRGAGLTGSYNEQFF
TRBV3-1/TRBV3-2 | . | CASSQEVAPGRETQYF
TRBV29-1 | . | CSVKGSSTNTEAFF
TRBV27 | . | CASSEQGYEQYF
TRBV27 | . | CASSLRTGKHQETQYF
TRBV5-1 | . | CASSLVQGNTEAFF
TRBV27 | many | CASSSVSGANVLTF
TRBV5-8 | . | CASSLRGLGYSYNEQFF